This TCR beta chain was identified in a study of T cells in Graves' hyperthyroidism and ophthalmopathy. Notes on this clonotype: This may come from a read error, since a much larger clone is one base off.

V was shortened by 8 bases and J by 5 bases, with 19 bases between the two germline ends. CDR3 length equals 14 residues. The germline V gene encodes CDR1 SGHNT and CDR2 YENEEA. The source material, RNA transcripts, was used to amplify TCR beta CDR3 regions. During a first-round RT-PCR of the TCR CDR3, the HTBI primer set was used. MiXCR, run by TCRdb on the multiplex PCR reads, gives a single entry per CDR3 protein. The table records around 380,000 distinct CDR3 sequences, approximately 13% of them present only once. Sequencing was done on a sample of blood. The receptor was derived from a young man with Graves' hyperthyroidism that later progressed to Graves' ophthalmopathy. The chain has TRBV11-3 and TRBJ2-7; D gene unclear. Written as DNA, the CDR3 is TGTGCCAGCGGCGACCTCCTAGTCCCCCACGAGCAGTACTTC. This gives the protein CASGDLLVPHEQYF.